This TCR beta chain was documented in a study of naive and memory T cell subsets. Regarding the study as a whole: The RNA method is potentially sensitive to activation and differentiation changes.

V was cut by 5 bases and J by 0 bases, with 10 bases left in between. The CDR3 covers 15 residues. The germline CDR1 and CDR2 sequences are SGHNT and YENEEA. The library had UMIs added by 3' ligation of an oligonucleotide to TCR cDNA. RNA was extracted from approximately 2.4 ml of whole blood of healthy adults. Cells were not sorted; total RNA input targeted about 1 to 1000 ng. Concerning this clonotype itself: Its cognate antigen is unknown.

Ligated cDNA underwent four rounds of PCR with nested alpha and beta constant region primers and SP2. Blood and skin TCR RNA was reverse transcribed with alpha and beta constant primers. In TCRdb, the 5' RACE reads were re-called with MiXCR into one record per CDR3 protein. The sample contains more than 60,000 distinct CDR3 sequences, 7% to 8% of which appear only once. The chain is built from TRBV11-3 and TRBJ2-2, with a tentative D call TRBD2 (5 bases). The TCR sequence derives from a female donor in good health. CDR3 loop: CASSPRRSNTGELFF. The CDR3 DNA sequence: TGTGCCAGCAGCCCCCGGAGGTCGAACACCGGGGAGCTGTTTTTT.